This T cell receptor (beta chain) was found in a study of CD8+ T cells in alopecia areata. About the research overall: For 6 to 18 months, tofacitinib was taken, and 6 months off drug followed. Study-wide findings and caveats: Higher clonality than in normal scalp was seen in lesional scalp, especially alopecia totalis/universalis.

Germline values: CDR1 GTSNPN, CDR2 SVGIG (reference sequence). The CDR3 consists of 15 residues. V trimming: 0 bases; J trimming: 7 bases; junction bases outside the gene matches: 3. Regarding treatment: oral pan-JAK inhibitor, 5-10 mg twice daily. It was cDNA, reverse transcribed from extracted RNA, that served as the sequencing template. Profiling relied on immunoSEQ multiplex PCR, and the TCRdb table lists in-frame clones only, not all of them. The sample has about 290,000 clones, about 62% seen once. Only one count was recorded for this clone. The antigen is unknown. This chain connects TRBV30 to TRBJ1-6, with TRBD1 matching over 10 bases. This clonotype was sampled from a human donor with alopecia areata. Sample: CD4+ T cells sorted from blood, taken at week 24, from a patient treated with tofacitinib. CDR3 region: CAWSVGDRGNSPLHF. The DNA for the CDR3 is TGTGCCTGGAGTGTCGGGGACAGGGGCAATTCACCCCTCCACTTT.